The present T cell receptor beta chain was sequenced within a study of T-cell memory formation after mild COVID-19. Regarding the study as a whole: Clones that shrank (day 15 to 85) were balanced CD4/CD8, whereas later expanders leaned CD4+.

TCRdb ran MiXCR on the 5' RACE reads and lists one entry per CDR3 protein. The sample consists of some 150,000 distinct CDR3 sequences, 19% of them appearing once. With 8 bases clipped from V and 4 bases from J, the junction kept 11 bases outside the gene matches. The germline V gene has CDR1 ENHRY and CDR2 SYGVKD. CDR3 size: 15 residues. The sample holds a few counts of this clonotype. Its antigen is unknown. Sequenced input: PBMCs or a T cell subset sorted from them (not recorded which). V gene TRBV10-3 combines with J gene TRBJ2-7; 10 nucleotides agree with TRBD1. This sequence originates from an adult woman who had mild COVID-19 (a few samples of this study predate the infection). Cell type and time point are not known. CDR3 sequence reads: CAIPGLGTGVYEQYF. As DNA, the CDR3 is TGTGCCATCCCTGGTTTGGGGACAGGGGTTTACGAGCAGTACTTC.